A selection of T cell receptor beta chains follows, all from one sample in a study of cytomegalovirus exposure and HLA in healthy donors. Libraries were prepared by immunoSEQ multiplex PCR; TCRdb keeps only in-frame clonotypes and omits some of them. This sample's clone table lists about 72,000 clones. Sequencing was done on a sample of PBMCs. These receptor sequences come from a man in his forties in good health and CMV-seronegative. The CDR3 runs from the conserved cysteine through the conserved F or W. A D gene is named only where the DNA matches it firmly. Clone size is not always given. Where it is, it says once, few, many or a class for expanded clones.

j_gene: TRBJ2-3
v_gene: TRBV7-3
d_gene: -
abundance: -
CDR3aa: CASSPRSGSTDTQYF
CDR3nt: TGTGCCAGCAGCCCCCGTTCAGGGAGCACAGATACGCAGTATTTT

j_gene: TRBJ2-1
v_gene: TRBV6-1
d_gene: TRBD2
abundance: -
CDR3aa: CASRARVAGGSEQFF
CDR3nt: TGTGCCAGCAGGGCGAGGGTAGCGGGGGGAAGTGAGCAGTTCTTC

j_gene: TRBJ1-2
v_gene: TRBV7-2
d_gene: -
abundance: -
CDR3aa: CASLPGGLGGGYTF
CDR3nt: TGTGCCAGCCTTCCGGGGGGGCTGGGGGGTGGCTACACCTTC

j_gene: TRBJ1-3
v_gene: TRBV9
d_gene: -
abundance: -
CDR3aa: CASSLRMEAGNTIYF
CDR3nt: TGTGCCAGCAGCCTACGCATGGAGGCTGGAAACACCATATATTTT

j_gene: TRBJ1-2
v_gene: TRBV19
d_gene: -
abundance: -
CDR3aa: CASSIGGYNYGYTF
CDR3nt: TGTGCCAGTAGTATAGGAGGATATAACTATGGCTACACCTTC

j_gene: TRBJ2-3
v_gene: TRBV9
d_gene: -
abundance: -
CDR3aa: CASSADSLHTDTQYF
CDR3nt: TGTGCCAGCAGCGCCGACAGTCTCCACACAGATACGCAGTATTTT

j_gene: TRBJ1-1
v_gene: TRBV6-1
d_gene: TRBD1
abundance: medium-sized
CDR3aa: CASSAGQENTEAFF
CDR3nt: TGTGCCAGCAGTGCCGGACAGGAAAACACTGAAGCTTTCTTT

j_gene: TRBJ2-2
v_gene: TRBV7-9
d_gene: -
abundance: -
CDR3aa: CASSSGGGHHGELFF
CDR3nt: TGTGCCAGCAGCTCTGGGGGGGGCCATCACGGGGAGCTGTTTTTT

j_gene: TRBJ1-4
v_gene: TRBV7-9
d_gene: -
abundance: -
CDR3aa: CASSLEVGQTEKLFF
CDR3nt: TGTGCCAGCAGCTTAGAAGTGGGACAAACTGAAAAACTGTTTTTT

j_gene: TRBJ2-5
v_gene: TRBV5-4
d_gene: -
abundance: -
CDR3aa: CASSLTGRETQYF
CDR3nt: TGTGCCAGCAGCTTGACCGGCAGGGAGACCCAGTACTTC

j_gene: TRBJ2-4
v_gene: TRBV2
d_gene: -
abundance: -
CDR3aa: CASSGAGARSIQYF
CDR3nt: TGTGCCAGCAGTGGAGCTGGGGCTCGGAGCATTCAGTACTTC

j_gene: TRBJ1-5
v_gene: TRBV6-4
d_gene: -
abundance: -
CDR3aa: CASTPSPRDSQVRGQPQHF
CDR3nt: TGTGCCAGCACCCCCTCACCCCGGGACTCACAGGTTAGAGGTCAGCCCCAGCATTTT

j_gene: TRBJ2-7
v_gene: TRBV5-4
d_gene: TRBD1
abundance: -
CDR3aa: CASSGRDRGPRQYF
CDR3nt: TGTGCCAGCAGTGGGAGGGACAGGGGGCCTAGGCAGTACTTC

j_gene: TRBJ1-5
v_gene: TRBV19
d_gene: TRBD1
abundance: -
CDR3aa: CASSIPRTGGKSNQPQHF
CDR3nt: TGTGCCAGTAGTATCCCCCGTACAGGGGGGAAGAGCAATCAGCCCCAGCATTTT

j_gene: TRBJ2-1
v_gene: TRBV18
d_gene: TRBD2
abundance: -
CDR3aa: CASSPQIASGVSGEQFF
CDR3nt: TGTGCCAGCTCACCACAAATTGCGAGCGGGGTTAGCGGTGAGCAGTTCTTC

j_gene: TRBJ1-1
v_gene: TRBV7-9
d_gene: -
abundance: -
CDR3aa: CASSLEGNKAEAFF
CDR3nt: TGTGCCAGCAGCTTGGAGGGAAACAAGGCTGAAGCTTTCTTT

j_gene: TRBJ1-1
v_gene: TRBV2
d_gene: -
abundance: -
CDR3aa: CASSEGIPATEAFF
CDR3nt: TGTGCCAGCAGTGAGGGTATCCCAGCGACTGAAGCTTTCTTT

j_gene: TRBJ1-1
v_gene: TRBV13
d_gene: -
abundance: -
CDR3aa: CASSLARRASNTEAFF
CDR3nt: TGTGCCAGCAGCTTAGCCCGGAGGGCTTCGAACACTGAAGCTTTCTTT

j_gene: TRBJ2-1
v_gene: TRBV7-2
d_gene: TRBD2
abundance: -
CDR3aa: CASSLLSGGLYNEQFF
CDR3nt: TGTGCCAGCAGCTTACTTTCGGGGGGGCTGTACAATGAGCAGTTCTTC

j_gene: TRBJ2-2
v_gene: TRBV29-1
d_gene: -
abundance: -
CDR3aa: CSALPPENTGELFF
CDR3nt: TGCAGCGCCCTACCCCCTGAGAACACCGGGGAGCTGTTTTTT

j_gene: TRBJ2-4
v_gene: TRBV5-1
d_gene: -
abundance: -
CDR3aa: CASSLDLGVPAKNIQYF
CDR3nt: TGCGCCAGCAGCTTGGATCTGGGAGTACCAGCCAAAAACATTCAGTACTTC

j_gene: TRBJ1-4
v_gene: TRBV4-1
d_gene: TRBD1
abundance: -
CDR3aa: CASSQEGQGNEKLFF
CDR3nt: TGCGCCAGCAGCCAGGAGGGACAGGGGAATGAAAAACTGTTTTTT

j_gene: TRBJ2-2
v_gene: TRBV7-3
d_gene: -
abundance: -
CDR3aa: CASSPGGVTGELFF
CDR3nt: TGTGCCAGCAGCCCCGGAGGGGTCACCGGGGAGCTGTTTTTT

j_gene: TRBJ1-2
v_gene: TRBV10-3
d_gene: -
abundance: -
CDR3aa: CAISENTGLVHGYTF
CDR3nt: TGTGCCATCAGTGAGAATACAGGGTTAGTCCATGGCTACACCTTC

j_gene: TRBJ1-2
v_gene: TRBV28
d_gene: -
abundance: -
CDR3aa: CASSSPGGRQNYGYTF
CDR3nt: TGTGCCAGCAGTTCCCCGGGGGGGCGGCAGAACTATGGCTACACCTTC

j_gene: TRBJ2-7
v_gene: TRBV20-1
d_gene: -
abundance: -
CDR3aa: CSAREYYEQYF
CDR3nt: TGCAGTGCTAGAGAGTACTACGAGCAGTACTTC

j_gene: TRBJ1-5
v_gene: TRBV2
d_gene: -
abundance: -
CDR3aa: CASRAGQPGNQPQHF
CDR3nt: TGTGCCAGCAGAGCAGGACAGCCGGGCAATCAGCCCCAGCATTTT

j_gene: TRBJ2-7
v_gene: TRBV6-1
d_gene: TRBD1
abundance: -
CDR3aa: CASSADRASYEQYF
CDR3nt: TGTGCCAGCAGTGCGGACAGGGCCTCCTACGAGCAGTACTTC

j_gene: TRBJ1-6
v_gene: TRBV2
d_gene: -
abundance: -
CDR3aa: CASSVGSDSPLHF
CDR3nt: TGTGCCAGCAGTGTGGGCTCGGATTCACCCCTCCACTTT

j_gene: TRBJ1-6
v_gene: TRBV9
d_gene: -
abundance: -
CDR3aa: CASSVAARGTPLHF
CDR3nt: TGTGCCAGCAGCGTAGCCGCGCGCGGGACACCCCTCCACTTT

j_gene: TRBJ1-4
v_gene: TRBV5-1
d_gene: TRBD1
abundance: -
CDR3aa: CASSSTRTGTTNEKLFF
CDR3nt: TGCGCCAGCAGCTCGACCCGGACAGGGACAACTAATGAAAAACTGTTTTTT

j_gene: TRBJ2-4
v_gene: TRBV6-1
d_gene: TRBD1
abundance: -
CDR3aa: CASSGLSTGVGAKNIQYF
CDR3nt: TGTGCCAGCAGTGGGTTGTCGACAGGGGTCGGGGCCAAAAACATTCAGTACTTC

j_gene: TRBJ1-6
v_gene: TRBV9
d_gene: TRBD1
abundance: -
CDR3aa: CASSAQGDRGAARPLHF
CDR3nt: TGTGCCAGCAGCGCCCAGGGGGACAGGGGCGCTGCCCGGCCCCTCCACTTT

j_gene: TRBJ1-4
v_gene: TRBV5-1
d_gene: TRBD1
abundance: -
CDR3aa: CASSPDRGSTNEKLFF
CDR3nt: TGCGCCAGCAGCCCGGACAGGGGTTCTACTAATGAAAAACTGTTTTTT

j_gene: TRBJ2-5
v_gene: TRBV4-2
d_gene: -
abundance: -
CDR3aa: CASSQGKQETQYF
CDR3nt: TGTGCCAGCAGCCAGGGCAAACAAGAGACCCAGTACTTC

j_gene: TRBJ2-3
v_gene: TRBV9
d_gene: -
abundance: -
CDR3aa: CASSVSATWGTDTQYF
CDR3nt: TGTGCCAGCAGCGTTTCTGCGACTTGGGGCACAGATACGCAGTATTTT

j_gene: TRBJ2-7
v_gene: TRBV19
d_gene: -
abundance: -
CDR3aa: CASSPGLGRYEQYF
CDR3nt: TGTGCCAGTAGCCCTGGCCTAGGTCGTTACGAGCAGTACTTC

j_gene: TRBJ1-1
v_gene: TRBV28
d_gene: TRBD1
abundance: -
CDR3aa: CASSPPDRGQAFF
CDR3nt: TGTGCCAGCAGTCCGCCTGACAGGGGGCAAGCTTTCTTT

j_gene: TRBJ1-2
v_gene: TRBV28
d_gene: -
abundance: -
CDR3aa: CASSLPGWASGPNYGYTF
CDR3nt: TGTGCCAGCAGTTTACCGGGGTGGGCGAGTGGACCGAACTATGGCTACACCTTC

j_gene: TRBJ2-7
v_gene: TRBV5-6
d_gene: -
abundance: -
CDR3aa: CASSDSLSSYEQYF
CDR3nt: TGTGCCAGCAGCGACTCCTTGAGCTCCTACGAGCAGTACTTC

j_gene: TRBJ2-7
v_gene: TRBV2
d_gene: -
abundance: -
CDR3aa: CASSDLLWRSESYEQYF
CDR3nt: TGTGCCAGCAGTGATCTTCTGTGGAGGAGTGAGTCCTACGAGCAGTACTTC

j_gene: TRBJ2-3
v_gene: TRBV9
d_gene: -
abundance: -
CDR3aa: CASGARGTQYF
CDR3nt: TGTGCCAGCGGAGCACGGGGTACGCAGTATTTT

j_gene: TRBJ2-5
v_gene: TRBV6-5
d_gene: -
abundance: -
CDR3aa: CASAGGGREQETQYF
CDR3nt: TGTGCCAGCGCTGGTGGCGGACGGGAGCAAGAGACCCAGTACTTC

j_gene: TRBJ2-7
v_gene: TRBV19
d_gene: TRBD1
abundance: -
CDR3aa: CASSGQGISSYEQYF
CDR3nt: TGTGCCAGTAGTGGACAGGGGATAAGCTCCTACGAGCAGTACTTC

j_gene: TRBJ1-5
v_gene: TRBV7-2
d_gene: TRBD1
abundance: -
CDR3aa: CASGRTGLSNQPQHF
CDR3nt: TGTGCCAGCGGAAGGACAGGGCTGAGCAATCAGCCCCAGCATTTT

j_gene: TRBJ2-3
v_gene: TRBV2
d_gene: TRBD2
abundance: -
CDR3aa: CASSFPGLVADTQYF
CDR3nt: TGTGCCAGCAGCTTTCCGGGACTAGTAGCGGATACGCAGTATTTT

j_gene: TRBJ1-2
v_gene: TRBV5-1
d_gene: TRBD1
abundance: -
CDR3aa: CASSLAPGQGWNYGYTF
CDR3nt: TGCGCCAGCAGCTTGGCCCCGGGACAGGGGTGGAACTATGGCTACACCTTC

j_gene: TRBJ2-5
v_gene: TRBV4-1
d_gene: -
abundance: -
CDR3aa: CASSHSGGNQETQYF
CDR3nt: TGCGCCAGCAGCCACTCCGGGGGAAACCAAGAGACCCAGTACTTC

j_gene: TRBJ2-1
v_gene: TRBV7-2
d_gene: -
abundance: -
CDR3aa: CASSLLGHSPGVNEQFF
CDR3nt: TGTGCCAGCAGCTTACTGGGGCACTCCCCAGGTGTCAATGAGCAGTTCTTC

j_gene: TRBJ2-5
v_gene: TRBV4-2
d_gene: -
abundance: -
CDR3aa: CASSQGSTFQETQYF
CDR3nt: TGTGCCAGCAGCCAAGGTTCCACATTCCAAGAGACCCAGTACTTC

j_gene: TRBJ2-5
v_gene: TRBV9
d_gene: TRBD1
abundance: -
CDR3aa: CASSVGTGGGETQYF
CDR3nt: TGTGCCAGCAGCGTAGGGACAGGGGGCGGAGAGACCCAGTACTTC

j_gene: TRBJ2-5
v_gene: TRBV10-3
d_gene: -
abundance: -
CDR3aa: CAIRTDLGAGTQYF
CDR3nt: TGTGCCATCAGGACGGACTTGGGGGCGGGGACCCAGTACTTC

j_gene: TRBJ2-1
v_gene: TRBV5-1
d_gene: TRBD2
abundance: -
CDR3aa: CASSLGVLAGGPYNEQFF
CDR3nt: TGCGCCAGCAGCTTGGGAGTTTTAGCGGGGGGGCCCTACAATGAGCAGTTCTTC

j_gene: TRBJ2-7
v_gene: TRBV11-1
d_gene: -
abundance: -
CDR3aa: CASSANGGQYEQYF
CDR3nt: TGTGCCAGCAGTGCGAATGGGGGACAATACGAGCAGTACTTC